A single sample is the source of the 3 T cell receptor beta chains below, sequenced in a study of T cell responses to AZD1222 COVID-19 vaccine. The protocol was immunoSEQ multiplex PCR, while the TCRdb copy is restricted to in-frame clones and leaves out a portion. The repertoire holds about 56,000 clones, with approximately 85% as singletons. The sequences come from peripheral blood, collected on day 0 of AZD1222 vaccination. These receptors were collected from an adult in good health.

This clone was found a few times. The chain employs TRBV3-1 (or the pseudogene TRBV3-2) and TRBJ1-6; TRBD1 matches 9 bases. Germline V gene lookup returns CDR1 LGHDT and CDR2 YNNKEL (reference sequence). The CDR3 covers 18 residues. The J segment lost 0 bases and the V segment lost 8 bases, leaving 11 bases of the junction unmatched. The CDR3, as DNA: TGTGCCAGCGGGTTTAGGACAGGGGTGAGCTCCTATAATTCACCCCTCCACTTT. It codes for CASGFRTGVSSYNSPLHF.

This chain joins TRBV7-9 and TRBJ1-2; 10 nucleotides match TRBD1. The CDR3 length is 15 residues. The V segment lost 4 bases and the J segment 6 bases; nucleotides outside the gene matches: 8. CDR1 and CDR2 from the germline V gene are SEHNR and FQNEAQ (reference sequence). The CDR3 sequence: CASSYRDRGINGYTF. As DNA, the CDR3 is TGTGCCAGCAGCTACCGGGACAGGGGTATTAATGGCTACACCTTC.

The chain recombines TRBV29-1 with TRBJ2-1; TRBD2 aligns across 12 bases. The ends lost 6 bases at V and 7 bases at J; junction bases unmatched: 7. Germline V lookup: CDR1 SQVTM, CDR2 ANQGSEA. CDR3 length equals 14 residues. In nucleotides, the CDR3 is TGCAGCGTCGAACTAGCGGGGGGTTTTAATGAGCAGTTCTTC. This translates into CSVELAGGFNEQFF.